This T cell receptor beta chain originates from a study of PD-L1 blockade in urothelial cancer. The wider study: Between 0 and 3 prior chemotherapy regimens had been given to patients.

General study findings and limits: Better survival was predicted by below-median pretreatment blood TCR clonality.

Time point reported: peripheral blood 6 weeks after treatment start. Pretreatment and on-treatment samples were taken, numbering 1 to 8 per patient. The investigators introduced synthetic TCR analog templates into each PCR as spikes. The protocol was immunoSEQ multiplex PCR, while the TCRdb copy is restricted to in-frame clones and leaves out a portion. This table holds 40,000 to 50,000 clones, about 90% found once. Concerning this clone itself: Its specificity is not known.

The germline CDR1 and CDR2 sequences are SGHRS and YFSETQ. V shed 4 bases and J shed 3 bases, with 13 bases lying between them. The CDR3 loop spans 14 amino acids. V is TRBV5-1 and J is TRBJ1-1; D is undetermined. The sequence derives from a man aged 60 to 69 with urothelial cancer. This specimen consisted of PBMCs, obtained around atezolizumab (anti-PD-L1) treatment. The CDR3 spells CASSVDALHTEAFF. Here the CDR3 DNA reads TGCGCCAGCAGCGTAGATGCTCTGCACACTGAAGCTTTCTTT.